The clone carrying this T cell receptor beta chain was observed a few times. Germline CDR1 reads SGHKS; CDR2 reads YYEKEE (reference sequence). V lost 3 bases and J lost 6; bases outside the gene matches: 10. This CDR3 is 15 amino acids long. TCRdb called the 5' RACE reads again in MiXCR, with one record for every CDR3 protein. The sample shows around 280,000 distinct CDR3 sequences, more than 6.5% of them seen only once. This entry belongs to a study of identical twins. The sample was also linked to a second study, of yellow fever vaccine responses in identical twins.

The sequence derives from a woman aged 18 to 35 in good health. The chain links TRBV5-5 to TRBJ2-3; TRBD2 agrees at 7 bases. The source material was memory (CD45RO+) T cells sorted from blood. The chain's CDR3 is CASSSLTGGVDTQYF. Here the CDR3 DNA reads TGTGCCAGCAGCTCTCTCACGGGAGGTGTGGATACGCAGTATTTT.